The entry below gives a single T cell receptor beta chain sequence along with its context. This specimen comes from a study of response to subunit inactivated influenza vaccine. TCRdb re-called the RT-PCR reads with MiXCR, one entry per CDR3 protein. The sample yields some 570,000 distinct CDR3 sequences, approximately 11% seen once. The CDR3 totals 14 residues. Germline V CDR1 and CDR2: SGHTA, FQGNSA. The ends were cut back, 5 bases at V and 3 bases at J, with 14 bases in the middle. These data are also associated with another study on T cells expressing NK-cell markers. That paper notes: 5'RACE template switching with UMIs generated TCR beta cDNA. It was sorted CD3+CD56-NKG2C+, CD3+CD56+NKG2C- and CD3+CD56+NKG2C+ T cells that provided the TCR beta repertoires. Seven of the eight sequenced donors were classified as HCMV-seropositive, and one was classified as seronegative. Dominant NKG2C+ clonotypes were found to form about 1.0-7.5% of CD8+ T cells in five to seven donors. The leading position in the CD3+CD56-NKG2C+ fraction of a handful of donors also went to these clonotypes.

The clonotype was recovered from a man aged 45-65 years who received an inactivated influenza vaccine. The rearrangement links TRBV7-2 to TRBJ2-7; possible D gene TRBD2, 6 bases. This material consisted of PBMCs from blood, taken on the day of vaccination. The CDR3 spells CASSPPLALYEQYF. Here the CDR3 DNA reads TGTGCCAGCAGCCCCCCACTAGCTCTCTACGAGCAGTACTTC.